This T cell receptor (beta chain) comes out of a study of CD8+ T cells in alopecia areata. About the research overall: Tofacitinib therapy lasting 6 to 18 months was followed by 6 months off drug.

As for treatment: oral pan-JAK inhibitor, 5-10 mg twice daily. From alopecia areata patients, lesional scalp punch biopsies and peripheral blood were collected. RNA, once extracted, was reverse transcribed into cDNA for use as the sequencing template. The method was immunoSEQ multiplex PCR; TCRdb's version includes in-frame clones alone and lacks a portion of them. Among roughly 280,000 clones listed, around three fifths were seen once. CDR3 size: 15 residues. V was shortened by 0 bases and J by 1 base, with 9 bases between the two germline ends. Germline values: CDR1 LGHNA, CDR2 YNFKEQ. The V gene is TRBV4-2, the J gene TRBJ1-1; D unresolved. The input for sequencing was CD4+ T cells sorted from blood, taken at approximately week 51, from a patient treated with tofacitinib. The origin of this receptor is a human donor with alopecia areata. The CDR3 region is CASSQDIYGNTEAFF. The CDR3 nucleotides are TGTGCCAGCAGCCAAGATATTTATGGGAACACTGAAGCTTTCTTT.